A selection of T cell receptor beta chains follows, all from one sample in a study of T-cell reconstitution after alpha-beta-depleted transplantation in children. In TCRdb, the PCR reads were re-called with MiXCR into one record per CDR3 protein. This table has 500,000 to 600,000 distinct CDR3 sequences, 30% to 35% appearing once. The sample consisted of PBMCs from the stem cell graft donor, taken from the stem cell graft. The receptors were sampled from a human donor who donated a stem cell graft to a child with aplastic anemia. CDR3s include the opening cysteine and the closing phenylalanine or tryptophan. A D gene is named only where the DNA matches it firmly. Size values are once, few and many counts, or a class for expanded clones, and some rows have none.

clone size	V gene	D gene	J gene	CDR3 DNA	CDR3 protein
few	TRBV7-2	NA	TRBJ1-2	TGTGCCTCCTTGGGGACTGAGGATGGCTACACCTTC	CASLGTEDGYTF
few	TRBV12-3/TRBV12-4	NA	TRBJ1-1	TGTGCCAGCAGTTTCCCCTCCGGCGGGATAGGAGCTTTCTTT	CASSFPSGGIGAFF
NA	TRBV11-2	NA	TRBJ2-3	TGTGCCAGCAGCTTAGAGGGGGTGGGGGCCACGCAGTATTTT	CASSLEGVGATQYF
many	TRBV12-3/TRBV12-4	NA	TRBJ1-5	TGTGCCAGCAGCCCGGGCCATAGCAATCAGCCCCAGCATTTT	CASSPGHSNQPQHF
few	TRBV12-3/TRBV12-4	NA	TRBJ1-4	TGTGCCAGCAGCAGGACGGATAATGAAAAACTGTTTTTT	CASSRTDNEKLFF
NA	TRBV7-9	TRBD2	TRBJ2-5	TGTGCCAGCACTCTGGGACTACTGGGATTCGAGACCCAGTACTTC	CASTLGLLGFETQYF
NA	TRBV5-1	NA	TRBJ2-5	TGCGCCAGCAGCTATGGACGCGGACGGGATGAGACCCAGTACTTC	CASSYGRGRDETQYF
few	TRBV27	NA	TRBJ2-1	TGTGCCAGCAGTCCCCAGGGAGTGAGAGGGGTACACTACAATGAGCAGTTCTTC	CASSPQGVRGVHYNEQFF
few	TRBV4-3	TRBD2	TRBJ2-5	TGCGCCAGCAGCCAGGGTAGCGGGAGTGGGGAGACCCAGTACTTC	CASSQGSGSGETQYF
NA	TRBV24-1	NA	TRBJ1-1	TGTGCCACCAGTGATTCTCGGGGGAACACTGAAGCTTTCTTT	CATSDSRGNTEAFF
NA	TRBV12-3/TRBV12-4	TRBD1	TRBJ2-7	TGTGCCAGCACCGACCCCGACAGGGGCGGAGAGCAGTACTTC	CASTDPDRGGEQYF
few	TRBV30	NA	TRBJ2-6	TGTGCCTGGGACGGAAGTTATGGGGCCAACGTCCTGACTTTC	CAWDGSYGANVLTF
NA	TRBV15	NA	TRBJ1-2	TGTGCCACCAGCAGAGATAGGAGTCTGGGCTATGGCTACACCTTC	CATSRDRSLGYGYTF
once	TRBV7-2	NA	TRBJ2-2	TGTGCCAGCAGCTTAGGCGGGAGACAGGCTGGGGAGCTGTTTTTT	CASSLGGRQAGELFF
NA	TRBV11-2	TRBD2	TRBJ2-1	TGTGCCAGCAGCTTATTGTCTAGCGGGAGTGGTGATGAGCAGTTCTTC	CASSLLSSGSGDEQFF
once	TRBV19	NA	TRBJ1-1	TGTGCCTCTCGAAACGGGGGGGGCGCGGGCACTGAAGCTTTCTTT	CASRNGGGAGTEAFF
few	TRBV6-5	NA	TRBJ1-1	TGTGCCACCAAAGGGTCGGGGACTGAAGCTTTCTTT	CATKGSGTEAFF
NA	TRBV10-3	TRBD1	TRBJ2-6	TGTGCCATCAGCGAGACAGGGCTTATTGCTGGGGCCAACGGCCTGACTTTC	CAISETGLIAGANGLTF
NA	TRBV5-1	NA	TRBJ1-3	TGCGCCAGCAGCTTGGAGCTTACGGACTCTGGAAACACCATATATTTT	CASSLELTDSGNTIYF
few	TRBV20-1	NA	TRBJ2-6	TGCAGTGCTAGAGAAGACACGGACGTAGTCTTATACTCTGGGGCCAACGTCCTGACTTTC	CSAREDTDVVLYSGANVLTF
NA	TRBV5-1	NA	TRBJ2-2	TGCGCCAGCAGCTTTCAGGAGATGCCCACCGGGGAGCTGTTTTTT	CASSFQEMPTGELFF
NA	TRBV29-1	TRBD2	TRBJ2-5	TGCAGCGTTGCCCCGGGACTAGCGGGAACCGATATTCAAGAGACCCAGTACTTC	CSVAPGLAGTDIQETQYF
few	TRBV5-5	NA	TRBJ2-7	TGTGCCAGCAGCTCTTTTGTGGGACTCTACGAGCAGTACTTC	CASSSFVGLYEQYF
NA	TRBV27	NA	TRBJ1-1	TGTGCCAGCAGTTTGAGGCTTCGGACTGAAGCTTTCTTT	CASSLRLRTEAFF
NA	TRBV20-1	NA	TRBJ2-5	TGCAGTGCCCCCGGAGGTGCGCACTGGGAGACCCAGTACTTC	CSAPGGAHWETQYF
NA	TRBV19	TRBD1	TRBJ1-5	TGTGCCAGTTCAATGGACAGGGGGCAACAGCCCCAGCATTTT	CASSMDRGQQPQHF
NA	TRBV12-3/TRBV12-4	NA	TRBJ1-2	TGTGCCAGCAGTTTATTTTTTGAGGGAGGGAATGGCTACACCTTC	CASSLFFEGGNGYTF
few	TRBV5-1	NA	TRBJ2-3	TGCGCCAGCGGAAAGGCGGGATGGACAGATACGCAGTATTTT	CASGKAGWTDTQYF
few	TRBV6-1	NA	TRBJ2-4	TGTGCCAGCAGTCCCAGGGGACTAGCCAAAAACATTCAGTACTTC	CASSPRGLAKNIQYF
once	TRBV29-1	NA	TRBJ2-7	TGCAGCGTTGAAGGCGGCAGGGCGGTCGGCGAGCAGTACTTC	CSVEGGRAVGEQYF
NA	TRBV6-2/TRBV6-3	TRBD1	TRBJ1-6	TGTGCCAGCAGTTACGAGCCGGGACAGAGAAGCTCCTATAATTCACCCCTCCACTTT	CASSYEPGQRSSYNSPLHF
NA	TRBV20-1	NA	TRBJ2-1	TGCAGTGCTGGAAAAGTCGTCTCCTACAATGAGCAGTTCTTC	CSAGKVVSYNEQFF
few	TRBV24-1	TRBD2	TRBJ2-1	TGTGCCACCAGTGGCCAGCGGGGAGCCCTTTTTTACAATGAGCAGTTCTTC	CATSGQRGALFYNEQFF
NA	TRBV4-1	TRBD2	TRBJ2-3	TGCGCCAGCAGCCAAGCGGGAGGGGCGGGAGGGCCCCCAGATACGCAGTATTTT	CASSQAGGAGGPPDTQYF
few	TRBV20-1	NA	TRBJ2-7	TGCAGTGCTAGAGATTTGGCGAGTTCCCGCTACGAGCAGTACTTC	CSARDLASSRYEQYF
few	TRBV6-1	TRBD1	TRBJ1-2	TGTGCCAGCAGTCCCGGGACAGGGAACTATGGCTACACCTTC	CASSPGTGNYGYTF
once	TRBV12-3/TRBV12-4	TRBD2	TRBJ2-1	TGTGCCAGCAGTTCGGCCGGGACTAGCGGAGACGGGTACAATGAGCAGTTCTTC	CASSSAGTSGDGYNEQFF
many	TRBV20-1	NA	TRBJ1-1	TGCAGTGCTAGAGAGGTTGGGACGGTGAACACTGAAGCTTTCTTT	CSAREVGTVNTEAFF
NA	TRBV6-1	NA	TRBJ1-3	TGTGCCAGCAGCCTCGCGTTTTCGGGAAACACCATATATTTT	CASSLAFSGNTIYF
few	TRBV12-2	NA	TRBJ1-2	TGTGCAAGTCGCCTACAGGGTCTCCGTGGCTACACCTTC	CASRLQGLRGYTF
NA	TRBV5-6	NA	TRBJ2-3	TGTGCCAGCAGCTGGACCGGGGCTCAGAAAGATACGCAGTATTTT	CASSWTGAQKDTQYF
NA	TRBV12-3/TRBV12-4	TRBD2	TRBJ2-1	TGTGCCAGCAGTTTAGGACTAGCGGAGGGGGAGCAGTTCTTC	CASSLGLAEGEQFF
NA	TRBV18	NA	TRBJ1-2	TGTGCCAGCTCACTAGCGACAGCTTCTAACTATGGCTACACCTTC	CASSLATASNYGYTF
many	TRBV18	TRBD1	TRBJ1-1	TGTGCCAGCAGCCCGGGACAGGGGAACACTGAAGCTTTCTTT	CASSPGQGNTEAFF
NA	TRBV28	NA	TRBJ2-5	TGTGCCAGCAGTACAGTCAATGGGGAGACCCAGTACTTC	CASSTVNGETQYF
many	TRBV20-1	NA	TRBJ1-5	TGCAGTGCTAGAGGACAGGGCAATCAGCCCCAGCATTTT	CSARGQGNQPQHF
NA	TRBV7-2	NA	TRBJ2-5	TGTGCCAGCAGCTTAGCGCTCCAGGGAAAAGAGACCCAGTACTTC	CASSLALQGKETQYF
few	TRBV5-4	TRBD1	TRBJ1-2	TGTGCCAGCAGCTATCTCCCCGGGACAGGGTTCAGCAAAAACTATGGCTACACCTTC	CASSYLPGTGFSKNYGYTF
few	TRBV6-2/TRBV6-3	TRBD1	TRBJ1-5	TGTGCCAGCAGTTTATCAGGGGGCCAACGGCCCCAGCATTTT	CASSLSGGQRPQHF
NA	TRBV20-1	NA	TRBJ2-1	TGCAGTGCTAGAGATACGGGTGAGCAGTTCTTC	CSARDTGEQFF
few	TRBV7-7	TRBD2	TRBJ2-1	TGTGCCAGCAGCCCCGGTGGTGCGGGAGGAACCTCCTACAATGAGCAGTTCTTC	CASSPGGAGGTSYNEQFF
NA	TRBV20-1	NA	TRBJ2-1	TGCAGTGCTAGTCCAAGACAGTTAGGGCTAGCAGGTCAGCAGTCCTTC	CSASPRQLGLAGQQSF
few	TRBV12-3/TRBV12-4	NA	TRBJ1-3	TGTGCCAGCAGACGGGACCCCACGTCTGGAAACACCATATATTTT	CASRRDPTSGNTIYF
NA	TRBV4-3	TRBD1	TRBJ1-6	TGCGCCAGCAGCCAGACCACAGGGGCAGGATCCTATAATTCACCCCTCCACTTT	CASSQTTGAGSYNSPLHF